The clone carrying this T cell receptor (beta chain) was recorded at least ten times. Antigen unknown. Arm-PCR of CDR3 regions with iRepertoire HTBI primers generated TCR beta libraries. TCRdb passed the multiplex PCR reads through MiXCR, listing each CDR3 protein once. The sample holds roughly 410,000 distinct CDR3 sequences, roughly 15% seen once. The time point here: newly diagnosed GD, antithyroid drugs for less than 3 months. PBMC-derived RNA was used for the TCR library. This specimen comes from a study of regulatory T cells in long-lasting Graves disease. About the study: Less than 3 months of antithyroid drugs had been taken by newly diagnosed Graves' patients. Findings and caveats of the study: Favoring TRBV28, TRBJ1-2 and TRBJ2-5 was a feature seen in persistent disease.

V was trimmed by 5 bases and J by 7 bases, leaving 17 bases between them. The CDR3 contains 15 residues. These same records also appear under a second study, on T cells in Graves' hyperthyroidism and ophthalmopathy. As that report states: The TCR CDR3 first-round RT-PCR relied on the HTBI primer set.

This chain links TRBV12-3 or TRBV12-4 with TRBJ1-4; no clear D. The receptor comes from a woman in her forties with Graves disease. This specimen consisted of peripheral blood mononuclear cells (PBMCs), obtained at new diagnosis, from a patient treated with antithyroid drugs. Written as DNA, the CDR3 is TGTGCCAGCAGTCCAACCGGCAGCCTGGGTGAAAAACTGTTTTTT. It codes for CASSPTGSLGEKLFF.